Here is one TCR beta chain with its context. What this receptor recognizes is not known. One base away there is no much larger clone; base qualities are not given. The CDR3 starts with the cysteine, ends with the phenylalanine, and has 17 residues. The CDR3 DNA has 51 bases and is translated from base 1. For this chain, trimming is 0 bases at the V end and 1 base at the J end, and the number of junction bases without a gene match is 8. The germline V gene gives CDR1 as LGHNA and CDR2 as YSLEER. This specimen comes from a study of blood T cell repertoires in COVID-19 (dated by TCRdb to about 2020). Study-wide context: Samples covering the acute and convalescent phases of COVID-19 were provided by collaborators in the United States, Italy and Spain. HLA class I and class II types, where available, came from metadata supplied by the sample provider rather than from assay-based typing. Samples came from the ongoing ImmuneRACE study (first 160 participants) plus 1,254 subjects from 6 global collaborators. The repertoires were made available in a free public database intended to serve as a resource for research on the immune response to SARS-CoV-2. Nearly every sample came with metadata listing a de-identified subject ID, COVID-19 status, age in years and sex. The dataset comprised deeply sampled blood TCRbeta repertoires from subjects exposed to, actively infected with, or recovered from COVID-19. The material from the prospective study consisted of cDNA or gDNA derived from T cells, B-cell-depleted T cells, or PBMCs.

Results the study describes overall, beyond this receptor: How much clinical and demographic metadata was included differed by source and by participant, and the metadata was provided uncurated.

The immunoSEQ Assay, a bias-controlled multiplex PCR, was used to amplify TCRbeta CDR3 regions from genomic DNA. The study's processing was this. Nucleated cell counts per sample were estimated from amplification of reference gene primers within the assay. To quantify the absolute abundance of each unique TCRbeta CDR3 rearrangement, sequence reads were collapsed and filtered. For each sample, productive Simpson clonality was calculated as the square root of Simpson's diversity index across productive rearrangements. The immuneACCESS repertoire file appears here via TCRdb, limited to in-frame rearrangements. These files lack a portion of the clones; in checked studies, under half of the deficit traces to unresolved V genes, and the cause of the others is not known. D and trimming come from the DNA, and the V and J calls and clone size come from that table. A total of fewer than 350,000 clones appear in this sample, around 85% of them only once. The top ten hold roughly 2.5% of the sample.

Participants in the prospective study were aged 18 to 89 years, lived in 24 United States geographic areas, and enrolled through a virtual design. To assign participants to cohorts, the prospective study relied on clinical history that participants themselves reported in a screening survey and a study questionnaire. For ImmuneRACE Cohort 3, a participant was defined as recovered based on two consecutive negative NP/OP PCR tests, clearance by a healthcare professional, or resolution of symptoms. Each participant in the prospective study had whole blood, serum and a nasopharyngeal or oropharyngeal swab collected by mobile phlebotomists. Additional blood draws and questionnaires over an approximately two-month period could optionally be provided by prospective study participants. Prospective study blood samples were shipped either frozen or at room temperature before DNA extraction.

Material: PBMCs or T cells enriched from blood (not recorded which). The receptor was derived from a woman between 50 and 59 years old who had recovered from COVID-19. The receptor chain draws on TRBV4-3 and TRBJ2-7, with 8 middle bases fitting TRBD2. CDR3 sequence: CASSQDIMREVSYEQYF. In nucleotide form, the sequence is TGCGCCAGCAGCCAAGATATTATGCGGGAGGTGTCCTACGAGCAGTACTTC.